The entry below gives a single T cell receptor (beta chain) sequence along with its context. What it binds is not known. Vbeta (60) and Jbeta (13) primers were used in the PCR. Here immunoSEQ multiplex PCR was the method, and the copy in TCRdb shows in-frame clones only, minus some. In the table there are over 70,000 clones, 65% to 75% of which are singletons. With V trimmed by 1 base and J by 0 bases, 2 bases remained unmatched. Per germline, CDR1 GTSNPN and CDR2 SVGIG (reference sequence). The CDR3 covers 15 residues. These data are taken from a study of cytomegalovirus exposure and HLA in healthy donors. Study-wide points: The authors later found TCR association rates varying by HLA locus, with DRB1 most and HLA-C fewest.

These donors, healthy bone marrow donors, were studied. Sequencing was carried out using PBMCs. This clonotype was sampled from a young man in good health and CMV-seronegative. The genes are TRBV30 and TRBJ1-4; 7 bases map to TRBD1. The CDR3 loop is CAWSEGTATNEKLFF. As DNA, the CDR3 is TGTGCCTGGAGTGAAGGGACAGCAACTAATGAAAAACTGTTTTTT.